This is a list of T cell receptor beta chains from one sample in a study of T cells in Graves' hyperthyroidism and ophthalmopathy. A single record per CDR3 protein comes from TCRdb applying MiXCR to the multiplex PCR reads. The data contain fewer than 400,000 distinct CDR3 sequences, 25% of them singletons. Sequencing was done on a sample of blood. Source of these receptors: a man in his fifties or sixties with Graves' hyperthyroidism. Each CDR3 is given with its conserved first and last residue. A D gene is named only where the DNA matches it firmly. Only some rows state a clone size, as once, few, many or a class for expanded clones.

size | J | V | D | CDR3 | DNA
. | TRBJ2-3 | TRBV4-2 | TRBD2 | CASSHYRSAGASTDTQYF | TGTGCCAGCAGCCATTACCGGAGCGCGGGAGCTAGCACAGATACGCAGTATTTT
few | TRBJ2-5 | TRBV12-3/TRBV12-4 | . | CASTPGTVQYF | TGTGCCAGCACCCCGGGGACGGTCCAGTACTTC
. | TRBJ2-2 | TRBV19 | . | CASSIAANTGELFF | TGTGCCAGTAGTATAGCAGCGAACACCGGGGAGCTGTTTTTT
few | TRBJ2-1 | TRBV6-5 | TRBD1 | CASRYSGTGAYNEQFF | TGTGCCAGCAGGTACTCCGGGACAGGGGCGTACAATGAGCAGTTCTTC
few | TRBJ2-1 | TRBV7-9 | . | CASSLGTSGNEQFF | TGTGCCAGCAGCCTAGGGACCTCGGGCAATGAGCAGTTCTTC
. | TRBJ2-3 | TRBV9 | . | CASSVEESTDTQYF | TGTGCCAGCAGCGTAGAAGAGAGCACAGATACGCAGTATTTT
many | TRBJ2-5 | TRBV18 | TRBD2 | CASSPEGGSRETQYF | TGTGCCAGCTCACCGGAAGGCGGGAGTAGGGAGACCCAGTACTTC
. | TRBJ2-6 | TRBV5-1 | . | CASSLSPRSGANVLTF | TGCGCCAGCAGCTTGTCCCCCCGCTCTGGGGCCAACGTCCTGACTTTC
few | TRBJ1-4 | TRBV28 | . | CASSFVGAGASEKLFF | TGTGCCAGCAGTTTCGTGGGGGCCGGGGCCTCGGAAAAACTGTTTTTT
. | TRBJ2-1 | TRBV5-1 | . | CASSTRVDNEQFF | TGTGCCAGCAGCACTCGAGTCGACAATGAGCAGTTCTTC
few | TRBJ2-3 | TRBV20-1 | . | CSAKRAGLADTQYF | TGCAGTGCGAAGAGGGCAGGGTTGGCAGATACGCAGTATTTT
. | TRBJ2-1 | TRBV15 | TRBD2 | CATSRDRVSGSEGEQFF | TGTGCCACCAGCAGAGATCGGGTGAGCGGGAGTGAGGGGGAGCAGTTCTTC
few | TRBJ2-7 | TRBV30 | . | CAWTLQGIVNEQYF | TGTGCCTGGACTTTACAGGGTATCGTAAACGAGCAGTACTTC
many | TRBJ2-1 | TRBV28 | . | CASSLAGTLRHNEQFF | TGTGCCAGCAGTTTAGCCGGGACACTCAGGCACAATGAGCAGTTCTTC
few | TRBJ2-3 | TRBV5-1 | TRBD2 | CASSGRELYRTDTQYF | TGCGCCAGCAGCGGGCGGGAGTTGTATAGAACAGATACGCAGTATTTT
. | TRBJ2-3 | TRBV20-1 | TRBD2 | CSARLAVTDTQYF | TGCAGTGCTCGGCTAGCGGTCACAGATACGCAGTATTTT
. | TRBJ2-5 | TRBV12-3/TRBV12-4 | . | CASNRGPQETQYF | TGTGCCAGCAACCGGGGTCCTCAAGAGACCCAGTACTTC
few | TRBJ2-5 | TRBV7-9 | . | CASSTWTGGLAIQETQYF | TGTGCCAGCAGCACCTGGACAGGGGGACTAGCAATTCAAGAGACCCAGTACTTC
. | TRBJ1-1 | TRBV11-3 | . | CASSLRFGSTEAFF | TGTGCCAGCAGCCTTAGGTTTGGGTCCACTGAAGCTTTCTTT
many | TRBJ2-1 | TRBV11-3 | TRBD2 | CASTPGGGPDEQFF | TGTGCCAGCACTCCGGGGGGGGGGCCGGATGAGCAGTTCTTC
many | TRBJ1-1 | TRBV12-3/TRBV12-4 | . | CASRTGTSNTEAFF | TGTGCCAGCAGGACCGGGACGTCGAACACTGAAGCTTTCTTT
many | TRBJ1-1 | TRBV18 | TRBD1 | CASSPGTGGLGTEAFF | TGTGCCAGCTCACCTGGGACAGGGGGATTGGGCACTGAAGCTTTCTTT
. | TRBJ1-2 | TRBV2 | . | CASSGSGYTF | TGTGCCAGCAGTGGGTCTGGCTACACCTTC
few | TRBJ2-1 | TRBV20-1 | . | CSAIDLNEQFF | TGCAGTGCAATAGACCTCAATGAGCAGTTCTTC
few | TRBJ2-1 | TRBV19 | . | CASSGTSSYNEQFF | TGTGCCAGTAGTGGGACTTCCTCCTACAATGAGCAGTTCTTC
few | TRBJ2-3 | TRBV6-2/TRBV6-3 | . | CASSSGQRLDTQYF | TGTGCCAGCAGTTCCGGACAGCGCTTAGATACGCAGTATTTT
few | TRBJ2-7 | TRBV29-1 | . | CSVEGPYEQYF | TGCAGCGTTGAAGGCCCGTACGAGCAGTACTTC
few | TRBJ2-7 | TRBV3-1 | . | CASSQEGTSSYEQYF | TGTGCCAGCAGCCAAGAAGGGACCAGCTCCTACGAGCAGTACTTC
. | TRBJ2-3 | TRBV7-3 | . | CASSLGGIPTDTQYF | TGTGCCAGCAGCTTAGGAGGGATCCCTACAGATACGCAGTATTTT